The rows below give T cell receptor beta chains drawn from one sample of a study of spatial heterogeneity in lung cancer. MiXCR was run by TCRdb on the 5' RACE reads, yielding one entry per CDR3 protein. The sample contains more than 4,500 distinct CDR3 sequences, about 2.9% of which appear only once. This material consisted of normal lung tissue next to the tumor, taken at surgery. The origin of the receptors is a male donor with early-stage non-small cell lung cancer. The CDR3 runs from the conserved cysteine through the conserved F or W. D genes are given only for firm matches. The size of a clone is reported for some rows only, either as once, few or many, or as a class for expanded clones.

clone_size	d_call	v_call	j_call	cdr3_aa	cdr3_nt
many	TRBD2	TRBV20-1	TRBJ2-5	CSANNQREGLQETQYF	TGCAGTGCTAATAATCAGCGGGAGGGGCTCCAAGAGACCCAGTACTTC
medium-sized	NA	TRBV6-5	TRBJ1-1	CASRQNTEAFF	TGTGCCAGCAGACAAAACACTGAAGCTTTCTTT
many	NA	TRBV25-1	TRBJ1-1	CASREGVLTEAFF	TGTGCCAGCAGGGAGGGCGTACTCACTGAAGCTTTCTTT
many	NA	TRBV5-6	TRBJ1-1	CASSFNDAEAFF	TGTGCCAGCAGCTTTAACGATGCTGAAGCTTTCTTT
medium-sized	NA	TRBV7-6	TRBJ2-3	CASSPRGGNTDTQYF	TGTGCCAGCAGCCCCAGGGGGGGCAACACAGATACGCAGTATTTT
NA	NA	TRBV7-2	TRBJ2-5	CASSLAGRGETQYF	TGTGCCAGCAGCTTAGCGGGTCGAGGAGAGACCCAGTACTTC
many	NA	TRBV29-1	TRBJ1-1	CSVEVRARAVTEAFF	TGCAGCGTTGAAGTGAGAGCCCGGGCGGTCACTGAAGCTTTCTTT
medium-sized	NA	TRBV20-1	TRBJ2-1	CSATTQPGEQFF	TGCAGTGCTACAACACAGCCAGGAGAGCAGTTCTTC
NA	NA	TRBV20-1	TRBJ2-5	CSARDRERGCETQYF	TGCAGTGCTAGAGATCGGGAAAGGGGGTGTGAGACCCAGTACTTC
many	NA	TRBV7-2	TRBJ1-1	CASSFASQNTEAFF	TGTGCCAGCAGCTTCGCCAGCCAGAACACTGAAGCTTTCTTT
medium-sized	NA	TRBV14	TRBJ1-3	CASSQEANTIYF	TGTGCCAGCAGCCAAGAGGCTAACACCATATATTTT
medium-sized	TRBD1	TRBV6-1	TRBJ1-1	CASSPQLKPGQGPKEAFF	TGTGCCAGCAGTCCTCAACTTAAACCGGGACAGGGGCCCAAGGAAGCTTTCTTT
NA	NA	TRBV27	TRBJ2-7	CASSLSRDPSYEQYF	TGTGCCAGCAGTTTATCCCGGGACCCATCATACGAGCAGTACTTC
many	TRBD2	TRBV29-1	TRBJ2-1	CSVEDNSREGLGNEQFF	TGCAGCGTTGAAGATAATTCGCGGGAGGGCCTAGGTAATGAGCAGTTCTTC
many	NA	TRBV9	TRBJ2-2	CASSVNTLGTGELFF	TGTGCCAGCAGCGTAAACACCCTGGGGACCGGGGAGCTGTTTTTT
medium-sized	NA	TRBV19	TRBJ2-5	CASSIFEGMETQYF	TGTGCCAGTAGTATTTTTGAGGGGATGGAGACCCAGTACTTC
medium-sized	NA	TRBV19	TRBJ2-7	CASKGTGAYEQYF	TGTGCCAGTAAGGGGACGGGAGCCTACGAGCAGTACTTC
medium-sized	NA	TRBV7-9	TRBJ2-7	CASSSLGGAYEQYF	TGTGCCAGCAGCTCACTAGGGGGGGCCTACGAGCAGTACTTC
medium-sized	TRBD2	TRBV20-1	TRBJ2-7	CSARTASGRALEQYF	TGCAGTGCTAGGACCGCTAGCGGGAGGGCCCTCGAGCAGTACTTC
medium-sized	NA	TRBV6-7	TRBJ2-5	CASSYSTVALQTQYF	TGTGCCAGCAGTTACTCGACGGTAGCATTGCAGACCCAGTACTTC
medium-sized	TRBD1	TRBV3-1	TRBJ1-1	CASSPSDRGTEAFF	TGTGCCAGCAGCCCTTCGGACAGGGGCACTGAAGCTTTCTTT
many	NA	TRBV19	TRBJ1-1	CASIIGGSGGEAFF	TGTGCCAGTATAATTGGGGGCAGTGGGGGTGAAGCTTTCTTT
medium-sized	TRBD1	TRBV7-8	TRBJ2-3	CASSFSLQGDRSDTQYF	TGTGCCAGCAGCTTCTCGTTGCAGGGGGATAGGTCAGATACGCAGTATTTT
medium-sized	NA	TRBV12-3/TRBV12-4	TRBJ2-5	CASTSGETQYF	TGTGCCAGCACCTCAGGAGAGACCCAGTACTTC
medium-sized	NA	TRBV19	TRBJ1-1	CASSSPASMNTEAFF	TGTGCCAGTAGTTCACCAGCTTCAATGAACACTGAAGCTTTCTTT
many	NA	TRBV29-1	TRBJ2-3	CSVDGTDTQYF	TGCAGCGTTGATGGAACAGATACGCAGTATTTT
medium-sized	NA	TRBV20-1	TRBJ2-3	CSARDSYTDTQYF	TGCAGTGCTAGAGACAGTTACACAGATACGCAGTATTTT
many	NA	TRBV7-3	TRBJ1-2	CASRGLSGGYTF	TGTGCCAGCAGGGGGTTGAGTGGTGGCTACACCTTC
NA	NA	TRBV2	TRBJ2-7	CASSESGYEQYF	TGTGCCAGCAGTGAGTCAGGCTACGAGCAGTACTTC
medium-sized	NA	TRBV5-1	TRBJ1-1	CASSQQSNTEAFF	TGCGCCAGCAGCCAACAATCGAACACTGAAGCTTTCTTT
many	NA	TRBV13	TRBJ2-2	CASSFWLPNTGELFF	TGTGCCAGCAGCTTCTGGCTCCCGAACACCGGGGAGCTGTTTTTT
many	NA	TRBV7-9	TRBJ2-2	CASSPARDIGELFF	TGTGCCAGCAGCCCCGCGCGGGATATCGGGGAGCTGTTTTTT
many	TRBD1	TRBV5-6	TRBJ2-7	CASSLEWTGLNYEQYF	TGTGCCAGCAGCTTAGAGTGGACAGGACTTAACTACGAGCAGTACTTC
medium-sized	NA	TRBV5-1	TRBJ2-7	CASSFPGDEQYF	TGCGCCAGCAGTTTCCCGGGTGATGAGCAGTACTTC
many	NA	TRBV19	TRBJ1-2	CASSIRGKHYGYTF	TGTGCCAGTAGTATTCGAGGAAAACACTATGGCTACACCTTC
NA	TRBD1	TRBV7-3	TRBJ2-1	CASSLGGQGRFYNEQFF	TGTGCCAGCAGCTTGGGCGGACAGGGGAGATTTTACAATGAGCAGTTCTTC
many	NA	TRBV10-3	TRBJ2-6	CAISDGGLTSGANVLTF	TGTGCCATCAGTGACGGGGGACTCACCTCTGGGGCCAACGTCCTGACTTTC
many	TRBD1	TRBV14	TRBJ2-3	CASSHGTGLTDTQYF	TGTGCCAGCAGCCACGGGACAGGACTCACAGATACGCAGTATTTT